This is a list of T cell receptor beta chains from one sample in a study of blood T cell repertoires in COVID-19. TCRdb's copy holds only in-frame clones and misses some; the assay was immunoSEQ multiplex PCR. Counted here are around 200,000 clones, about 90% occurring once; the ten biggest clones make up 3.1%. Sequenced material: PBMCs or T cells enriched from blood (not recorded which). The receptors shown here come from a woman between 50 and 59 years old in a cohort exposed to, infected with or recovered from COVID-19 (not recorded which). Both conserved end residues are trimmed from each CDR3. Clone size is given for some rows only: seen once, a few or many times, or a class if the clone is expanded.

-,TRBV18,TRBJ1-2,ASSPQDGVGGYT
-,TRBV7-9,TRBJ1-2,ASSLDRGLARGYT
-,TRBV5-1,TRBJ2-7,ASSLGTGGAYEQY
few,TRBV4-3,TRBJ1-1,ASSQEGVDRTEAF
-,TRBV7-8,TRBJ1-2,ASSNMGQGLVGYT
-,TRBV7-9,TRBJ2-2,ASSSDRGPTGELF
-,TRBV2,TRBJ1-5,ASRSPGNQPQH
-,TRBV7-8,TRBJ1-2,ASSLLVGTGDNYGYT
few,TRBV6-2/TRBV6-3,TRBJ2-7,ASSFTGYYEQY
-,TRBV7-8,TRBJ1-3,ASSINRGRGNTIY
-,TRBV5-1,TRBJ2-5,ASSLGLAVQETQY
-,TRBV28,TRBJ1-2,ASSTVNYGYT
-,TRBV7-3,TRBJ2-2,ASSLWGGTNTGELF
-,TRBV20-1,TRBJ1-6,SASTGGLHSPLH
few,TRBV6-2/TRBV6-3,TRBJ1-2,ASSSTQGVYGYT
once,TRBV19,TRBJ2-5,ASMFSGGEETQY
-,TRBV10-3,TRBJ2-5,AENIDREERIQETQY
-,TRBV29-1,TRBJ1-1,SVGGPGGEAF
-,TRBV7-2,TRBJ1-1,ASSAGQTNTEAF
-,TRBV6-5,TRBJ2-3,ASSYRQGSTDTQY
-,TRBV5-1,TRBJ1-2,ASSLRGDNYGYT
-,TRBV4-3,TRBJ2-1,ASSQDYRNEQF
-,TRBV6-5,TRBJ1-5,ASRRPGTHQPQH
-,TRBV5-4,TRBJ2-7,ASSLSGAGHEQY
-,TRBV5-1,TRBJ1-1,ASSRGQAENTEAF
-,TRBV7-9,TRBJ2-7,ASSGGTGGVEQY
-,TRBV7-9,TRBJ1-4,ASSLLEEKLF
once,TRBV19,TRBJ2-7,ASSDRTGRNEQY
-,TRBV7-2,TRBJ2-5,ASSSAGLAEY
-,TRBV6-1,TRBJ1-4,ASSEAKAVDEKLF
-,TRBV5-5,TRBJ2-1,ASSPPEDSYNEQF
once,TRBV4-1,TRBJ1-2,ASSHEDLFGGTANYGYT
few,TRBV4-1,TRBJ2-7,ASSQEGVAGTSYEQY
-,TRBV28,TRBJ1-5,ASASGMNSNQPQH
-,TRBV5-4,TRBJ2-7,ASSPGQGYYEQY
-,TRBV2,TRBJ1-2,ASRPSDRGQGYT
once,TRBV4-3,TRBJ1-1,ASSQDRPTANTEAF
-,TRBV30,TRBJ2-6,AWSTEKGANVLT
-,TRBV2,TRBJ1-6,ASRGQYNSPLH
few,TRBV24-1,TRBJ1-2,ATSDRGNGYT
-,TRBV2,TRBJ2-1,ASSKMAASGDLNEQF
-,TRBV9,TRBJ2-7,ASSVAGLPKNEQY
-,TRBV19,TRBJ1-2,ASRETWTGGHGYT
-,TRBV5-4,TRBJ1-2,ASSKDGYYDYT
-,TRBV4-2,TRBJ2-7,ASSLSGTVSYEQY
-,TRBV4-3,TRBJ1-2,ASSPRQGANYGYT
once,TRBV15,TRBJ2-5,ATFRHLGETQY
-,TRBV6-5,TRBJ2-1,ASSRQGPYNEQF